The 9 T cell receptor beta chains given below trace back to one sample, sequenced in a study of blood T cell repertoires in COVID-19. Generated by immunoSEQ multiplex PCR, the TCRdb table keeps only in-frame clones and is missing some. The table shows about 98,000 clones, with roughly nine tenths occurring only once. Sequences were obtained from peripheral blood. The receptors shown here come from a man over 45 with acute or convalescent COVID-19.

This clone was recorded only once. The J gene is TRBJ1-3, the V gene TRBV5-1; D is ambiguous. This CDR3 is 14 amino acids long. Germline loops: CDR1 SGHRS, CDR2 YFSETQ. Trimming removed 0 bases from V and 4 bases from J, with 8 bases in between. CDR3 amino acids: CASSLGGLGNTIYF. The DNA of the CDR3 is TGCGCCAGCAGCTTGGGAGGCCTCGGAAACACCATATATTTT.

The chain links TRBV5-5 to TRBJ2-1; D not certain. Trimming stripped 5 bases from V and 4 bases from J, with 16 bases between. This CDR3 comprises 15 residues. Germline assignment: CDR1 SGHKS and CDR2 YYEKEE (reference sequence). The CDR3 spells CASSSKRRVYNEQFF. In DNA form, the CDR3 reads TGTGCCAGCAGTTCAAAGCGACGGGTTTACAATGAGCAGTTCTTC.

This chain uses TRBV6-1 with TRBJ2-7; 8 nucleotides match TRBD1. Germline assignment: CDR1 MNHNS and CDR2 SASEGT. CDR3 length: 16 residues. With 2 bases clipped from V and 4 bases from J, the junction kept 10 bases outside the gene matches. In nucleotides, the CDR3 is TGTGCCAGCAGTGAACGGGGACAGGTAGCTGTGTACGAGCAGTACTTC. Translation gives CASSERGQVAVYEQYF.

This rearrangement joins TRBV5-1 to TRBJ1-6; perhaps TRBD1 as D (5 bases). V lost 1 base and J 5 bases, leaving 16 bases between the germline ends. Germline values: CDR1 SGHRS, CDR2 YFSETQ. The CDR3 length is 17 residues. The CDR3 nucleotides read TGCGCCAGCAGCTTGTCGCCGTCGGGGGATAATAATTCACCCCTCCACTTT. Translating gives CASSLSPSGDNNSPLHF.

The gene calls are TRBV19 and TRBJ1-2, with a possible D match to TRBD1 (5 bases). Germline V gives CDR1 LNHDA, CDR2 SQIVND (reference sequence). The CDR3 totals 12 residues. V lost 7 bases to trimming and J lost 5 bases, with 11 bases between them. CDR3 protein: CASTPDSYGYTF. DNA for the CDR3: TGTGCCAGTACCCCCGACAGTTATGGCTACACCTTC.

The CDR3 region has the DNA TGTGCCAGCAGTTTTCGGGGGGGCCTCTCCTACGAGCAGTACTTC. It encodes CASSFRGGLSYEQYF. The V call is TRBV27, the J call TRBJ2-7; 8 nucleotides line up with TRBD2. Germline CDR1 is MNHEY and CDR2 is SMNVEV (reference sequence). The V segment lost 3 bases and the J segment 0 bases; nucleotides outside the gene matches: 4. CDR3 length: 15 amino acids.

The chain couples TRBV6-5 to TRBJ1-2, with D hard to call. The CDR3 extends over 15 amino acids. From germline, CDR1 is MNHEY and CDR2 SVGAGI. The germline V and J ends were trimmed by 0 bases and 1 base, with 9 bases remaining between them. Here the CDR3 reads CASSYSPRHNYGYTF. The CDR3 DNA reads as TGTGCCAGCAGTTACTCCCCCAGACATAACTATGGCTACACCTTC.

CDR3: CASSSRDSLSGANVLTF. In DNA form, the CDR3 reads TGTGCCAGCAGTTCCCGGGACAGCCTTTCTGGGGCCAACGTCCTGACTTTC. J is TRBJ2-6 and V is TRBV7-9; 7 nucleotides match TRBD1. The V gene's germline CDR1 is SEHNR and CDR2 FQNEAQ (reference sequence). V was pared by 6 bases and J by 1 base, with 9 bases of the junction left unmatched. The CDR3 runs 17 residues.

V and J are TRBV27 and TRBJ2-7, with 7 bases matching TRBD2. Germline CDR1 reads MNHEY; CDR2 reads SMNVEV (reference sequence). The CDR3 length is 13 residues. V lost 5 bases and J lost 6; bases outside the gene matches: 7. The DNA for the CDR3 is TGTGCCAGCAGTCCGGGGGACTACTCCGAGCAGTACTTC. Translated, it gives CASSPGDYSEQYF.